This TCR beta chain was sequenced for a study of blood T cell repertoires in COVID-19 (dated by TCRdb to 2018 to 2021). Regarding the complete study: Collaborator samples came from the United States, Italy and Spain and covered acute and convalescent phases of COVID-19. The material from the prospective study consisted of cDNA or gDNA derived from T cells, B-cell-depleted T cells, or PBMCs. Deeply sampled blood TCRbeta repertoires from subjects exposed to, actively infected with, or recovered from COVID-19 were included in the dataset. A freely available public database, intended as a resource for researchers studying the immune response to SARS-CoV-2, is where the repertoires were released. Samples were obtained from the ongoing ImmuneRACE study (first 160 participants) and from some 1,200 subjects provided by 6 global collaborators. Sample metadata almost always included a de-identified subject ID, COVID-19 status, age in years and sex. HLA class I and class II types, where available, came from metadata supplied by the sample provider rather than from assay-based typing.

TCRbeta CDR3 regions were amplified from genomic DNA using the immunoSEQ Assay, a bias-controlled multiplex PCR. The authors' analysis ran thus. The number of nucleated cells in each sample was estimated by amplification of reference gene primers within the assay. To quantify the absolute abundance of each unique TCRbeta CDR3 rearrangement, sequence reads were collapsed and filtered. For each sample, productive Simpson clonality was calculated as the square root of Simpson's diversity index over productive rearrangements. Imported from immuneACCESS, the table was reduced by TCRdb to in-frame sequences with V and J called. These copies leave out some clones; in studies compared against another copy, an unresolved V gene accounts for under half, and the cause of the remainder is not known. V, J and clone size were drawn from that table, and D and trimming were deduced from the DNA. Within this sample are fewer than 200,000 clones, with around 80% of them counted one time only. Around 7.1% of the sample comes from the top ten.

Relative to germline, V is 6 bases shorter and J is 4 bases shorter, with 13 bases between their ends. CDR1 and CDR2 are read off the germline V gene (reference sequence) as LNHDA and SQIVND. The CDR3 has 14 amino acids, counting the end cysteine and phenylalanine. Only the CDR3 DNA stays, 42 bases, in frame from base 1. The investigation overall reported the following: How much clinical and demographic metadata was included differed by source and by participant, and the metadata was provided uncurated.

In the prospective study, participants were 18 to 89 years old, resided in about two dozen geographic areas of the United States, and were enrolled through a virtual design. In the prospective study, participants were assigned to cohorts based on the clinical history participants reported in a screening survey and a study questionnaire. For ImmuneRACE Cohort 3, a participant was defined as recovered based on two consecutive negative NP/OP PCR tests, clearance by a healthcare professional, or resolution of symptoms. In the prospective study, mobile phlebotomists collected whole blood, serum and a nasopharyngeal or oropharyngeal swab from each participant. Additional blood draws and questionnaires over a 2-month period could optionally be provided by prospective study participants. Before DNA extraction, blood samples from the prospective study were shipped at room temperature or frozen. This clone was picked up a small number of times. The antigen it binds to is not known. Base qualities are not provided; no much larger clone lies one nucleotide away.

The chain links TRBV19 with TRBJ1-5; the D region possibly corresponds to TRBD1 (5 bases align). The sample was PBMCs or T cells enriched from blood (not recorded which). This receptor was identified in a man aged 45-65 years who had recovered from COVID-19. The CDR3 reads CASRDTALNQPQHF. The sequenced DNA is TGTGCCAGTAGGGACACAGCCCTTAATCAGCCCCAGCATTTT. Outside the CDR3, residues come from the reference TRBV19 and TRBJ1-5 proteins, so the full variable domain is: DGGITQSPKYLFRKEGQNVTLSCEQNLNHDAMYWYRQDPGQGLRLIYYSQIVNDFQKGDIAEGYSVSREKKESFPLTVTSAQKNPTAFYLCASRDTALNQPQHFGDGTRLSIL.